This TCR beta chain comes out of a study of shared clonotypes between healthy human individuals. Study overall: CD4 naive cells filled three plates per donor, CD4 memory three, CD8 naive two and CD8 memory one.

Replicate PCRs run on sorted subsets employed around 200 ng DNA, approximately 30,000 T cell genomes. Sequencing used immunoSEQ multiplex PCR; TCRdb keeps in-frame clones, though not all of them. This table holds around 700,000 clones, around 74% found once. The CDR3 totals 15 residues. Germline loops: CDR1 SGHVS, CDR2 FQNEAQ. The V segment lost 5 bases and the J segment 6 bases; nucleotides outside the gene matches: 8. This sequence was found in a woman under 40 in good health. Input material: memory CD4+ T cells sorted from blood. Subset specified: CD45RA-negative fraction. V and J are TRBV7-8 and TRBJ2-7; 12 bases fit TRBD2. The CDR3 DNA reads as TGTGCCAGCAGCAACCGACTAGCGGGAGAAAGCGAGCAGTACTTC. The encoded protein is CASSNRLAGESEQYF.